The sequence of this T cell receptor beta chain was determined in a study of graft-versus-host responses after intestinal transplantation (dated by TCRdb to the early 2020s). For the study in its entirety: The transplants that recipients received were multivisceral, liver-intestinal, or isolated intestinal. Every recipient was given anti-thymocyte globulin induction, followed by around three years of maintenance tacrolimus and steroids. Bulk TCR-beta CDR3 sequencing was used to track graft-versus-host and host-versus-graft alloreactive T cell clones in the graft, circulation and bone marrow after intestinal transplantation. Alloreactive clones were identified by sequencing pre-transplant mixed lymphocyte reaction products and comparing them with unstimulated pre-transplant donor and recipient T cells. A cohort of around 25 intestinal transplant recipients, including one retransplant, was enrolled, and a few patients lacking pretransplant specimens were excluded. Donor T cell macrochimerism was defined as a peak of at least 4% donor T cells among recipient peripheral blood mononuclear cells. Samples from three later patients were sequenced in-house on an Illumina MiSeq with MiXCR processing rather than by the commercial service.

A remark on this clone: The antigen this receptor binds is unknown. Per-base qualities were not stored, and no clone one base away is much larger. Within the sample, other DNA sequences also encode this same CDR3.

The research as a whole found: The relatively low number and heterogeneity of intestinal transplant patients limited the conclusions. GvH clones were detected in recipient bone marrow, and some of these GvH clones were observed earlier in ileal mucosa or blood, consistent with an intestinal mucosal origin. Early after transplant, declines in HvG clones were associated with peak levels of circulating GvH clones. In patients with donor T cell macrochimerism, the allografts had high GvH to HvG T cell clonal ratios.

Including the terminal cysteine and phenylalanine, the CDR3 comprises 12 residues. Of the read, only the CDR3 DNA is kept; its 36 bases are in frame from base 1. According to the germline V gene, CDR1 reads SQVTM and CDR2 reads ANQGSEA. V is cut by 6 bases and J by 5 bases, and the space between the germline ends is 13 bases. The library was built by means of the immunoSEQ multiplex PCR assay. For most patients, genomic DNA was isolated with the Qiagen DNeasy Blood and Tissue Kit and sent frozen to Adaptive Biotechnologies for TCR sequencing. For most patients, high-throughput TCR-beta CDR3 sequencing of genomic DNA was performed by Adaptive Biotechnologies. The published analysis was carried out like this. Adaptive's ImmunoSEQ software supplied the TCR sequencing data for 18 patients, while MiXCR and VDJtools were used to process three other patients. CD4 versus CD8 sorting errors were corrected by removing sequences found in both subsets at a frequency ratio below 5:1. CDR3 nucleotide sequences shared between donor and recipient were removed because their origin could not be assigned. Alloreactive clones required at least 2-fold expansion over unstimulated cells and minimum CFSE-low frequency of 0.002% (template counts) or 0.001% (read counts). Clones were considered mappable if detected in sequenced pre-transplant spleen, lymph node, or MLR CFSE-low populations of the donor or recipient. Cumulative frequency of alloreactive clones was calculated as a percentage of all sequences weighted by copy number. TCRdb obtained this table from immuneACCESS and retained in-frame rearrangements with V and J assigned. These tables miss some clones; where compared with another copy, unresolved V genes account for less than half of the shortfall, and the remainder is unexplained. The V and J calls and clone size are taken from that table; D and trimming were inferred from the DNA. The sample records over 85,000 clones, approximately 95% of which are singletons. The ten most abundant clones make up about 0.5% of the sample.

The time point label here, explained by the study, means: cells obtained before transplantation from donor or recipient. CD3+CD4+ and CD3+CD8+ populations were FACS-sorted from unstimulated pre-transplant donor and recipient cells taken from spleen or lymph nodes. This material consisted of unstimulated CD8+ T cells sorted from spleen or lymph node cells, taken before intestinal transplant. The clonotype comes from a human donor who received an intestinal transplant. The V and J segments used are TRBV29-1 and TRBJ1-1, and perhaps TRBD1 as D gene, on 6 matching bases. The base sequence is TGCAGCGTCGCTAGGGGGGGGACTGAAGCTTTCTTT. This yields the protein CSVARGGTEAFF. The reference TRBV29-1 and TRBJ1-1 proteins fill in what lies around the CDR3, so the full variable domain reads SAVISQKPSRDICQRGTSLTIQCQVDSQVTMMFWYRQQPGQSLTLIATANQGSEATYESGFVIDKFPISRPNLTFSTLTVSNMSPEDSSIYLCSVARGGTEAFFGQGTRLTVV.